One and the same sample provided the 21 T cell receptor beta chains below, sequenced in a study of OX40 agonist ivuxolimab in advanced cancers. Clones were read by immunoSEQ multiplex PCR, and TCRdb kept only the in-frame ones, dropping some. The sample consists of 60,000 or so clones, roughly 84% of them appearing once. Sequencing was performed on CD4+ or CD8+ T cells sorted from blood, taken in a trial of the OX40 agonist ivuxolimab. These TCRs come from an adult with an advanced solid tumor such as melanoma, head and neck, liver or kidney cancer.

This chain joins TRBV18 and TRBJ2-7; 9 nucleotides align to TRBD1. With V trimmed by 3 bases and J by 3 bases, 6 bases remained unmatched. Germline lookup yields CDR1 KGHSH and CDR2 LQKENI. This CDR3 contains 15 residues. This CDR3 is CASSPRDRADYEQYF. CDR3 nucleotide sequence: TGTGCCAGCTCACCCAGGGACAGGGCCGACTACGAGCAGTACTTC.

The gene calls are TRBV15 and TRBJ2-1, with D maybe TRBD2 (6 bases). This CDR3 spans 15 amino acids. Trimming stripped 3 bases from V and 7 bases from J, with 16 bases between. Germline assignment: CDR1 LNHNV and CDR2 YYDKDF (reference sequence). The CDR3 DNA sequence: TGTGCCACCAGCAGGCTCGCGGGGCCCGGGAATGAGCAGTTCTTC. Its protein is CATSRLAGPGNEQFF.

The J gene is TRBJ1-2, the V gene TRBV19; TRBD1 agrees at 7 bases. Germline V gene data show CDR1 as LNHDA and CDR2 as SQIVND (reference sequence). CDR3 size: 14 residues. With 4 bases clipped from V and 4 bases from J, the junction kept 6 bases outside the gene matches. The CDR3 loop reads CASSTNRGIYGYTF. In nucleotides, the CDR3 is TGTGCCAGTAGTACAAACAGGGGAATCTATGGCTACACCTTC.

This clone has at least ten counts. The chain combines TRBV15 with TRBJ1-2; D remains unclear. V lost 0 bases to trimming and J lost 4 bases, with 12 bases between them. The CDR3 spans 15 residues. The V gene's germline CDR1 is LNHNV and CDR2 YYDKDF (reference sequence). Here the CDR3 DNA reads TGTGCCACCAGCAGAGATCTGAGGGTGACCTATGGCTACACCTTC. Its translation: CATSRDLRVTYGYTF. Combining the CDR3 with reference TRBV15 and TRBJ1-2 gives the whole variable domain DAMVIQNPRYQVTQFGKPVTLSCSQTLNHNVMYWYQQKSSQAPKLLFHYYDKDFNNEADTPDNFQSRRPNTSFCFLDIRSPGLGDTAMYLCATSRDLRVTYGYTFGSGTRLTVV.

The chain is built from TRBV7-8 and TRBJ1-1; D is perhaps TRBD1 (5 bases). V shed 1 base and J shed 3 bases, with 12 bases lying between them. CDR1 and CDR2 from the germline V gene are SGHVS and FQNEAQ. The CDR3 is 15 residues long. The CDR3 reads CASSLETARDTEAFF. Written as DNA, the CDR3 is TGTGCCAGCAGCTTAGAGACAGCCAGAGACACTGAAGCTTTCTTT.

The V and J genes are TRBV4-1 and TRBJ2-7; 10 bases align to TRBD2. This CDR3 is 17 amino acids long. Germline-derived CDR1 and CDR2 are MGHRA and YSYEKL. With 1 base clipped from V and 2 bases from J, the junction kept 8 bases outside the gene matches. The CDR3 is CASSQGLAGEPPYEQYF. CDR3 coding DNA: TGCGCCAGCAGCCAAGGACTAGCGGGTGAACCCCCCTACGAGCAGTACTTC.

The chain recombines TRBV18 with TRBJ1-5; no definite D call. CDR3 length: 13 amino acids. V lost 3 bases, J lost 5 bases, and 8 bases lay in between. Germline V lookup: CDR1 KGHSH, CDR2 LQKENI. DNA of the CDR3: TGTGCCAGCTCACCCGTCAGTGATCAGCCCCAGCATTTT. Amino acids: CASSPVSDQPQHF.

Regarding this clone: Other DNA variants within this sample encode the same CDR3. The gene calls are TRBV4-1 and TRBJ1-2, with D unclear. Germline V CDR1 and CDR2: MGHRA, YSYEKL. V was trimmed by 0 bases and J by 2 bases, leaving 10 bases between them. The CDR3 runs 15 residues. In DNA, the CDR3 is TGCGCCAGCAGCCAAGACCCCGGGATGAACTATGGCTACACCTTC. Protein: CASSQDPGMNYGYTF.

The chain recombines TRBV7-8 with TRBJ1-1; no definite D call. The CDR3 is 13 amino acids. The germline gives CDR1 SGHVS, CDR2 FQNEAQ. The V gene lost 3 bases and the J gene lost 5 bases, with 10 bases spanning the gap. Here the CDR3 reads CASSFTEVTEAFF. The CDR3 DNA is TGTGCCAGCAGCTTTACAGAAGTTACTGAAGCTTTCTTT.

The chain combines TRBV5-6 with TRBJ1-2; 8 bases are a match to TRBD1. Trimming took 0 bases from V and 5 from J; bases not matched to a gene: 6. The V gene's germline CDR1 is SGHDT and CDR2 YYEEEE. The CDR3 runs 15 residues. CDR3 bases: TGTGCCAGCAGCTTGGTACAGGGGGAAGGGTATGGCTACACCTTC. The encoded protein is CASSLVQGEGYGYTF.

The chain has TRBV7-9 and TRBJ1-5; no reliable D call. There are 14 residues in the CDR3. CDR1 SEHNR and CDR2 FQNEAQ come from the germline V gene (reference sequence). V was trimmed by 2 bases and J by 2 bases, leaving 7 bases between them. The CDR3 protein is CASSLWGGNQPQHF. Here the CDR3 DNA reads TGTGCCAGCAGCTTATGGGGAGGCAATCAGCCCCAGCATTTT.

This chain links TRBV27 with TRBJ2-7; TRBD1 might be the D (6 bases). The germline V gene has CDR1 MNHEY and CDR2 SMNVEV (reference sequence). The V gene lost 5 bases and the J gene lost 3 bases, with 11 bases spanning the gap. This CDR3 region has 13 residues. The CDR3 here is CASSLTQGYEQYF. The CDR3 DNA sequence: TGTGCCAGCAGTCTGACACAGGGCTACGAGCAGTACTTC.

This chain joins TRBV6-5 and TRBJ2-5; possible D gene TRBD2, 5 bases. TRBJ2-7 explains the end of the DNA better; the J call may be wrong. From germline, CDR1 is MNHEY and CDR2 SVGAGI. CDR3 length: 15 amino acids. The CDR3 DNA is TGTGCCAGCAGGAGCGTCTTAAGCGGACGTTACGAGCAGTACTTC. As protein: CASRSVLSGRYEQYF.

V and J are TRBV7-8 and TRBJ2-3; D is unresolved. V was cut by 1 base and J by 4 bases, with 3 bases left in between. In germline, CDR1 is SGHVS, CDR2 FQNEAQ. This CDR3 is 12 amino acids long. CDR3 region: CASSLGADTQYF. The CDR3 region has the DNA TGTGCCAGCAGCTTAGGTGCAGATACGCAGTATTTT.

This CDR3 reads CASSLGGRGFQPQHF. The CDR3 bases are TGTGCCAGCAGCTTAGGCGGAAGGGGGTTTCAGCCCCAGCATTTT. The rearrangement joins TRBV5-8 to TRBJ1-5, with D tentatively TRBD1 (6 bases). The germline V gene encodes CDR1 SGHTS and CDR2 YDEGEE. The CDR3 is made up of 15 amino acids. The V end lost 2 bases, the J end lost 6 bases, and 15 bases lay between the germline ends. The whole variable domain, filled in from reference TRBV5-8 and TRBJ1-5, reads EAGVTQSPTHLIKTRGQQATLRCSPISGHTSVYWYQQALGLGLQFLLWYDEGEERNRGNFPPRFSGRQFPNYSSELNVNALELEDSALYLCASSLGGRGFQPQHFGDGTRLSIL.

This sequence joins TRBV20-1 and TRBJ1-1; the D is unclear. Germline values: CDR1 DFQATT, CDR2 SNEGSKA (reference sequence). This CDR3 contains 11 residues. V was clipped by 4 bases and J by 0 bases, with 3 bases between them. CDR3 residues: CSAKLNTEAFF. The CDR3 bases are TGCAGTGCTAAACTGAACACTGAAGCTTTCTTT.

The rearrangement uses TRBV5-4 and TRBJ1-6, with D possibly matching TRBD1 (5 bases). V gave up 4 bases and J gave up 0 bases, with 20 bases separating them. This CDR3 contains 19 residues. From germline, CDR1 is SGHNT and CDR2 YYREEE (reference sequence). CDR3 bases: TGTGCCAGCAGCGACGGGGCCCTTCCTCTAAGCTCCTATAATTCACCCCTCCACTTT. Its translation is CASSDGALPLSSYNSPLHF.

The rearrangement joins TRBV6-1 to TRBJ1-4; no clear D. The V and J ends lost 6 bases and 0 bases respectively, with 11 bases between them. Looked up from germline, CDR1 is MNHNS and CDR2 is SASEGT. This CDR3 has 15 amino acids. CDR3 sequence: CASRALRTTNEKLFF. DNA for the CDR3: TGTGCCAGCAGGGCCCTAAGGACAACTAATGAAAAACTGTTTTTT.

This chain connects TRBV2 to TRBJ2-2, with TRBD1 matching over 9 bases. CDR1 and CDR2 (germline): SNHLY, FYNNEI. Trimming removed 5 bases from V and 5 bases from J; junction bases left unmatched: 3. The CDR3 is made up of 14 amino acids. CDR3 DNA sequence: TGTGCCAGCAGTATCGGACAGGGGACCGGGGAGCTGTTTTTT. It is translated as CASSIGQGTGELFF. Full variable domain (remainder filled in from reference TRBV2 and TRBJ2-2): EPEVTQTPSHQVTQMGQEVILRCVPISNHLYFYWYRQILGQKVEFLVSFYNNEISEKSEIFDDQFSVERPDGSNFTLKIRSTKLEDSAMYFCASSIGQGTGELFFGEGSRLTVL.

The chain employs TRBV19 and TRBJ2-4; possible D gene TRBD1, 6 bases. With 5 bases removed from V and 0 bases from J, the gap between germline ends came to 17 bases. This CDR3 is 17 amino acids long. Per germline, CDR1 LNHDA and CDR2 SQIVND (reference sequence). The CDR3 DNA is TGTGCCAGTAGTCAGTCATTGGGGGCCGGAGCCAAAAACATTCAGTACTTC. It encodes CASSQSLGAGAKNIQYF.

The V gene is TRBV23-1, the J gene TRBJ1-5; TRBD1 aligns across 12 bases. TRBV23-1 is given ORF status, its function remaining uncertain. The CDR3 totals 19 residues. The V and J ends lost 2 bases and 2 bases, in that order; junction bases with no gene match: 10. The CDR3 nucleotides read TGCGCCAGCAGTCAACCGTCGGGACAGGGGGCTGAAGGCAATCAGCCCCAGCATTTT. Encoded protein: CASSQPSGQGAEGNQPQHF.